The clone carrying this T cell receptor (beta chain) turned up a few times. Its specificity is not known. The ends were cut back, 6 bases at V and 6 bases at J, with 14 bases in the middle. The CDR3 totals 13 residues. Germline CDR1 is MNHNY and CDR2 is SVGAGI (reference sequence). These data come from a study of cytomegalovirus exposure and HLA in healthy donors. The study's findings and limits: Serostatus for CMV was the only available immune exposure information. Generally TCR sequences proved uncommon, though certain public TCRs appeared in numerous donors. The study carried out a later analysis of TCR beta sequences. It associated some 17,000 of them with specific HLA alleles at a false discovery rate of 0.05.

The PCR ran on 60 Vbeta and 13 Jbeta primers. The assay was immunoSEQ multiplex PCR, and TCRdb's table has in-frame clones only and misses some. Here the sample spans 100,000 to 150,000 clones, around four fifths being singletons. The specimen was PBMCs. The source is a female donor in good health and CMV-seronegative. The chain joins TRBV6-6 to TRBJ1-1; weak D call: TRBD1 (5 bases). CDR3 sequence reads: CASSSTGGSEAFF. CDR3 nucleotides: TGTGCCAGCAGCTCCACCGGGGGGTCTGAAGCTTTCTTT.